One and the same sample provided the 9 T cell receptor beta chains below, sequenced in a study of response to subunit inactivated influenza vaccine. TCRdb re-analysed the RT-PCR reads in MiXCR, keeping a single row per CDR3 protein. This table has some 540,000 distinct CDR3 sequences, approximately 20% appearing once. The data were also submitted as part of a second study, on T cells expressing NK-cell markers. That study adds: For TCR beta, cDNA was produced by 5'RACE template switching with UMIs.

This specimen was CD4+ T cells sorted from PBMCs, taken 11 to 12 days after vaccination. Receptors were obtained from a middle-aged man who received an inactivated influenza vaccine.

The rearrangement joins TRBV4-2 to TRBJ2-3, with 7 bases lining up with TRBD2. V lost 0 bases, J lost 4 bases, and 4 bases stayed unmatched. The CDR3 is 15 amino acids. Per germline, CDR1 LGHNA and CDR2 YNFKEQ. CDR3 nucleotide sequence: TGTGCCAGCAGCCAAGATCGGACTAGTTCAGATACGCAGTATTTT. Amino acids: CASSQDRTSSDTQYF.

This clonotype was seen once. The chain recombines TRBV7-8 with TRBJ2-2; a weak D match, TRBD2 (6 bases). Per the germline V gene, CDR1 is SGHVS and CDR2 is FQNEAQ. This CDR3 is built from 19 residues. V gave up 1 base and J gave up 3 bases, with 21 bases separating them. CDR3 protein: CASSLGVGRVEGYTGELFF. CDR3 DNA sequence: TGTGCCAGCAGCTTAGGGGTTGGCAGGGTGGAGGGGTACACCGGGGAGCTGTTTTTT.

The rearrangement joins TRBV20-1 to TRBJ2-1; 9 positions match TRBD2. The germline V gene encodes CDR1 DFQATT and CDR2 SNEGSKA (reference sequence). CDR3 length equals 17 residues. Germline trimming cut 4 bases from V and 9 bases from J; bases unmatched to any gene: 19. DNA for the CDR3: TGCAGTGCTACGCGGTGGGCGGGGGGGTCTAAGGATATTGAGCAGTTCTTC. It yields the protein CSATRWAGGSKDIEQFF.

The V and J genes are TRBV11-2 and TRBJ2-3; 7 bases are shared with TRBD2. The germline gives CDR1 SGHAT, CDR2 FQNNGV. Trimming cost V 0 bases and J 0 bases; bases outside gene matches: 15. The CDR3 length is 20 residues. The CDR3 reads CASSLDPWGRARRSTDTQYF. The CDR3 nucleotides are TGTGCCAGCAGCTTAGATCCTTGGGGGAGGGCCCGTAGAAGCACAGATACGCAGTATTTT.

The chain joins TRBV6-5 to TRBJ1-2; D is possibly TRBD1 (5 bases). This CDR3 is built from 14 residues. V gave up 6 bases and J gave up 2 bases, with 13 bases separating them. Germline V lookup: CDR1 MNHEY, CDR2 SVGAGI. The CDR3 DNA sequence: TGTGCCAGCAGCCGAGCGGGACGGAACTATGGCTACACCTTC. This codes for CASSRAGRNYGYTF.

In the case of this clonotype: At one boundary the junction diverges from the germline segment, which might be a read error. The gene calls are TRBV12-3 or TRBV12-4 and TRBJ2-7, with 9 bases aligning to TRBD1. The CDR3 is made up of 15 amino acids. The CDR3 is CSSSLQGTGPYEQYF. CDR3 in DNA: TGTTCCAGCAGTTTACAGGGGACAGGGCCCTACGAGCAGTACTTC.

The chain joins TRBV15 to TRBJ2-5; TRBD2 aligns across 9 bases. The ends lost 9 bases at V and 4 bases at J; junction bases unmatched: 9. CDR1 is LNHNV and CDR2 is YYDKDF in the germline V gene (reference sequence). The CDR3 is made up of 14 amino acids. The CDR3 sequence: CATSRGRAVETQYF. CDR3 in DNA: TGTGCCACTTCCCGCGGGAGGGCCGTAGAGACCCAGTACTTC.

This clonotype was detected once. The chain carries TRBV3-1 and TRBJ1-4; the D is unclear. The V and J ends lost 2 bases and 0 bases respectively, with 7 bases between them. Germline V gives CDR1 LGHDT, CDR2 YNNKEL (reference sequence). This CDR3 is 15 amino acids long. CDR3 DNA: TGTGCCAGCAGCCAAAGGACTACAACTAATGAAAAACTGTTTTTT. This gives the protein CASSQRTTTNEKLFF.

The V call is TRBV28, the J call TRBJ2-7; a weak D match, TRBD1 (5 bases). The CDR3 has 11 amino acids. Per germline, CDR1 MDHEN and CDR2 SYDVKM. Deletions cut 7 bases from V and 7 bases from J, with 11 bases between. CDR3 in DNA: TGTGCCAGCATTAAGGGGCTAGAGCAGTACTTC. Protein product: CASIKGLEQYF. The full variable domain, completed using reference TRBV28 and TRBJ2-7, is DVKVTQSSRYLVKRTGEKVFLECVQDMDHENMFWYRQDPGLGLRLIYFSYDVKMKEKGDIPEGYSVSREKKERFSLILESASTNQTSMYLCASIKGLEQYFGPGTRLTVT.